The clone carrying this T cell receptor (beta chain) was observed a few times. One base away lies a much larger clone, so this may be a sequencing read error. The entry originates in a study of shared clonotypes between healthy human individuals. The healthy adult donors were HIV-negative and reported no recent acute infections or vaccinations. Profiled with immunoSEQ multiplex PCR; TCRdb holds only in-frame clones, not every one. This sample carries about 490,000 clones, over 70% of them seen once, and the ten largest clones take 12%. CDR3 length equals 15 residues. The V and J ends lost 6 bases and 4 bases, in that order; junction bases with no gene match: 12. Germline V gives CDR1 MDHEN, CDR2 SYDVKM.

The sequencing sample was made of PBMCs. This rearrangement joins TRBV28 to TRBJ2-7, with 7 nucleotides matching TRBD2. This TCR was recovered from a middle-aged woman in good health. Some clones in this sample may be carry-over from other donors' samples. The CDR3 nucleotides are TGTGCCAGCAGCTACACGGGAGGAGGACCTTACGAGCAGTACTTC. Protein sequence: CASSYTGGGPYEQYF.